These 11 T cell receptor beta chains share one sample of origin, sequenced in a study of T cells in narcolepsy. The assay was immunoSEQ multiplex PCR, and TCRdb's table has in-frame clones only and misses some. The sample carries 25,000 to 30,000 clones, 70% to 90% recorded once. Input material: memory (CD45RA-) CD4+ T cells from blood. The receptors derive from a human donor in good health.

The chain carries TRBV6-7 and TRBJ2-2; 8 bases are shared with TRBD1. TRBV6-7 is treated as an ORF (open reading frame) with a function not yet certain. The CDR3 consists of 16 residues. Trimming took 5 bases from V and 4 from J; bases not matched to a gene: 9. In DNA form, the CDR3 reads TGTGCCAGCAGTCCACACCAGGGGGCTGGCACCGGGGAGCTGTTTTTT. This translates into CASSPHQGAGTGELFF.

J is TRBJ2-3 and V is TRBV25-1; 8 bases match TRBD2. The V gene's germline CDR1 is MGHDK and CDR2 SYGVNS. V dropped 7 bases and J dropped 0; count of bases not matched to a gene: 9. This CDR3 comprises 16 residues. The chain's CDR3 is CASTPFASGSTDTQYF. Written as DNA, the CDR3 is TGTGCCAGCACCCCATTCGCTAGCGGGAGCACAGATACGCAGTATTTT.

The genes are TRBV30 and TRBJ2-3, with D uncertain. Trimming left V 3 bases short and J 6 bases short, with 16 bases between. Germline CDR1 is GTSNPN and CDR2 is SVGIG (reference sequence). The CDR3 is made up of 14 amino acids. The CDR3 nucleotides are TGTGCCTGGAGGAAAGGGCCCTACGGTGATACGCAGTATTTT. Its protein is CAWRKGPYGDTQYF. Together with reference TRBV30 and TRBJ2-3, the CDR3 gives the full variable domain: SQTIHQWPATLVQPVGSPLSLECTVEGTSNPNLYWYRQAAGRGLQLLFYSVGIGQISSEVPQNLSASRPQDRQFILSSKKLLLSDSGFYLCAWRKGPYGDTQYFGPGTRLTVL.

The chain employs TRBV5-1 and TRBJ1-1; D is perhaps TRBD1 (6 bases). This CDR3 is built from 17 residues. Looked up from germline, CDR1 is SGHRS and CDR2 is YFSETQ. The V and J ends lost 5 bases and 1 base respectively, with 21 bases between them. The CDR3 loop reads CASSIVSTGTRNTEAFF. CDR3 nucleotides: TGCGCCAGCAGTATTGTTAGCACCGGGACACGGAACACTGAAGCTTTCTTT.

This chain connects TRBV28 to TRBJ2-1; 9 positions match TRBD2. CDR1 is MDHEN and CDR2 is SYDVKM in the germline V gene. The CDR3 covers 17 residues. V gave up 4 bases and J gave up 4 bases; unmatched junction bases: 11. The CDR3 sequence: CASSSPRRAGGYNEQFF. The CDR3 nucleotides read TGTGCCAGCAGTTCCCCCCGAAGAGCGGGAGGTTACAATGAGCAGTTCTTC.

A few counts support this clone. V gene TRBV7-2 combines with J gene TRBJ2-4; the D is unclear. Looked up from germline, CDR1 is SGHTA and CDR2 is FQGNSA. Trimming took off 0 bases at V and 1 base at J, with 1 base between the two ends. This CDR3 has 13 amino acids. This CDR3 reads CASSLAAKNIQYF. As DNA, the CDR3 is TGTGCCAGCAGCTTAGCCGCCAAAAACATTCAGTACTTC.

This chain joins TRBV30 and TRBJ2-7; no clear D. The CDR3 extends over 12 amino acids. CDR1 is GTSNPN and CDR2 is SVGIG in the germline V gene (reference sequence). With 5 bases removed from V and 0 bases from J, the gap between germline ends came to 8 bases. The CDR3 sequence is CAWGRTSYEQYF. In DNA form, the CDR3 reads TGTGCCTGGGGCCGGACCTCCTACGAGCAGTACTTC.

The J gene is TRBJ1-2, the V gene TRBV28, with 8 bases identical to TRBD1. Per germline, CDR1 MDHEN and CDR2 SYDVKM. The CDR3 length is 14 residues. Trimming at V came to 7 bases and at J to 4 bases, leaving 8 bases not matched to a gene. This CDR3 reads CASNVQGAGYGYTF. In DNA, the CDR3 is TGTGCCAGCAATGTTCAGGGGGCTGGCTATGGCTACACCTTC.

The CDR3 DNA is TGTGCCAGCATGAGGGGGCTCTCTGGAAACACCATATATTTT. Translation gives CASMRGLSGNTIYF. The chain employs TRBV6-5 and TRBJ1-3; 7 bases are shared with TRBD1. The CDR3 is made up of 14 amino acids. The V segment lost 7 bases and the J segment 0 bases; nucleotides outside the gene matches: 3. Germline CDR1 MNHEY, CDR2 SVGAGI.

The V and J genes are TRBV19 and TRBJ1-6; 7 nucleotides align to TRBD1. The CDR3 spans 16 residues. V was pared by 5 bases and J by 8 bases, with 12 bases of the junction left unmatched. Per germline, CDR1 LNHDA and CDR2 SQIVND (reference sequence). The CDR3, as DNA: TGTGCCAGTAGTCCTCGGACAGGCAAAGATTATTCACCCCTCCACTTT. Amino acids: CASSPRTGKDYSPLHF. Full variable domain (remainder filled in from reference TRBV19 and TRBJ1-6): DGGITQSPKYLFRKEGQNVTLSCEQNLNHDAMYWYRQDPGQGLRLIYYSQIVNDFQKGDIAEGYSVSREKKESFPLTVTSAQKNPTAFYLCASSPRTGKDYSPLHFGNGTRLTVT.

The V call is TRBV21-1, the J call TRBJ2-1. TRBV21-1 constitutes a pseudogene. CDR3 length equals 15 residues. CDR3 region: CASSKGEGHNNEQFF. The CDR3 bases are TGTGCCAGCAGCAAGGGAGAGGGGCACAACAATGAGCAGTTCTTC.